One and the same sample provided the 24 T cell receptor beta chains below, sequenced in a study of cytomegalovirus exposure and HLA in healthy donors. PCR employed 60 Vbeta and 13 Jbeta primers. The table came from immunoSEQ multiplex PCR; TCRdb's copy has only in-frame clones and leaves some out. This sample has about 200,000 clones, with roughly 80% found just once. The sequenced material came from PBMCs. These receptors all stem from a woman aged 40 to 50 in good health and CMV-seronegative.

This clone was detected only a few times. The sample contains more than one DNA sequence encoding this CDR3. V usage is TRBV7-9 and J usage is TRBJ1-2; maybe TRBD1 (5 bases). Germline lookup yields CDR1 SEHNR and CDR2 FQNEAQ (reference sequence). This CDR3 comprises 12 residues. V lost 1 base and J 8 bases, leaving 8 bases between the germline ends. CDR3 protein: CASSLGGGGYTF. CDR3 DNA: TGTGCCAGCAGCTTAGGGGGCGGCGGCTACACCTTC. Full variable domain (remainder filled in from reference TRBV7-9 and TRBJ1-2): DTGVSQNPRHKITKRGQNVTFRCDPISEHNRLYWYRQTLGQGPEFLTYFQNEAQLEKSRLLSDRFSAERPKGSFSTLEIQRTEQGDSAMYLCASSLGGGGYTFGSGTRLTVV.

Only a few counts were recorded for this clone. The gene calls are TRBV30 and TRBJ1-2, with no clear D. V was shortened by 5 bases and J by 7 bases, with 20 bases between the two germline ends. This CDR3 comprises 14 residues. The V gene's germline CDR1 is GTSNPN and CDR2 SVGIG (reference sequence). As DNA, the CDR3 is TGTGCCTGGTATAGCGGGTTCGGAGTGAGTGGCTACACCTTC. Translating gives CAWYSGFGVSGYTF.

The rearrangement joins TRBV6-6 to TRBJ2-2; 7 bases fit TRBD1. The germline CDR1 and CDR2 sequences are MNHNY and SVGAGI (reference sequence). The J segment lost 5 bases and the V segment lost 6 bases, leaving 6 bases of the junction unmatched. The CDR3 is made up of 14 amino acids. CDR3 coding DNA: TGTGCCAGCAGCCTGGGACAGAAAACCGGGGAGCTGTTTTTT. Translating it yields CASSLGQKTGELFF.

The chain has TRBV29-1 and TRBJ1-2; D not resolved. V lost 3 bases and J lost 5, with 10 bases in between. Germline assignment: CDR1 SQVTM and CDR2 ANQGSEA. This CDR3 spans 12 amino acids. The CDR3 bases are TGCAGCGTTGAGGAGTTCGGGTATGGCTACACCTTC. Residues: CSVEEFGYGYTF.

This clone was recorded once. This chain uses TRBV5-5 with TRBJ1-5; D remains unclear. This CDR3 is 17 amino acids long. Germline CDR1 reads SGHKS; CDR2 reads YYEKEE (reference sequence). V was clipped by 4 bases and J by 1 base, with 18 bases between them. CDR3 region: CASSEGDHDGSNQPQHF. CDR3 bases: TGTGCCAGCAGCGAGGGAGATCATGACGGCAGCAATCAGCCCCAGCATTTT.

The rearrangement uses TRBV7-2 and TRBJ2-7, with D uncertain. V dropped 1 base and J dropped 3 bases, with 7 bases sitting between them. The CDR3 has 13 amino acids. Germline lookup yields CDR1 SGHTA and CDR2 FQGNSA. The CDR3 spells CASSLDIGYEQYF. The CDR3 nucleotides are TGTGCCAGCAGCTTAGATATCGGCTACGAGCAGTACTTC.

The chain links TRBV4-2 to TRBJ2-2; TRBD1 agrees at 7 bases. The CDR3 consists of 17 residues. Germline V lookup: CDR1 LGHNA, CDR2 YNFKEQ. V trimming: 5 bases; J trimming: 1 base; junction bases outside the gene matches: 10. The CDR3 DNA is TGTGCCAGCAGCGTGCGCCGGGACAGAAGGAACACCGGGGAGCTGTTTTTT. Protein sequence: CASSVRRDRRNTGELFF.

The genes are TRBV7-2 and TRBJ1-4; 8 positions agree with TRBD1. The CDR3 length is 14 residues. The junction had 6 bases not matched to a gene; V was cut back by 5 bases and J by 7 bases. The germline V gene has CDR1 SGHTA and CDR2 FQGNSA. The CDR3 loop reads CASSGRTGSEKLFF. The CDR3 DNA reads TGTGCCAGCAGCGGGAGGACAGGGAGTGAAAAACTGTTTTTT.

The chain couples TRBV18 to TRBJ2-2, with D maybe TRBD2 (6 bases). CDR3 length: 17 amino acids. Per the germline V gene, CDR1 is KGHSH and CDR2 is LQKENI. Trimming shortened V by 2 bases and J by 1 base, and 14 bases separated the two germline ends. The CDR3 DNA follows: TGTGCCAGCTCACCAGGCCTTGAGCGGGTGAACACCGGGGAGCTGTTTTTT. Amino acid sequence: CASSPGLERVNTGELFF.

This chain uses TRBV4-1 with TRBJ1-1; 10 bases line up with TRBD1. The V gene end was trimmed by 2 bases and the J gene end by 0 bases; junction bases not matched to a gene: 9. Looked up from germline, CDR1 is MGHRA and CDR2 is YSYEKL. This CDR3 comprises 18 residues. Written as DNA, the CDR3 is TGCGCCAGCAGCCAAAGGACAGGGGGATCGGGGGTGAACACTGAAGCTTTCTTT. Its protein product is CASSQRTGGSGVNTEAFF.

This clone was recorded a few times. The chain links TRBV5-6 to TRBJ1-2; tentatively, D is TRBD1 (6 bases). Trimming cost V 2 bases and J 8 bases, with 13 bases left between them. CDR3 length: 13 amino acids. From germline, CDR1 is SGHDT and CDR2 YYEEEE. CDR3 DNA sequence: TGTGCCAGCAGCTTCTTCAAGGGGGACGGCTACACCTTC. Amino acid sequence: CASSFFKGDGYTF.

As DNA, the CDR3 is TGTGCCAGCAGCGTAGGACAGGCTCGGGATGGCTACACCTTC. Its protein is CASSVGQARDGYTF. The chain recombines TRBV9 with TRBJ1-2; maybe TRBD1 (6 bases). Germline V gives CDR1 SGDLS, CDR2 YYNGEE. The length of the CDR3 is 14 residues. Trimming removed 0 bases at V and 6 bases at J, with 12 bases between.

CDR3 DNA: TGTGCCAGCAGCCCTACGAGACAGGGATTTGAAGCTTTCTTT. Protein product: CASSPTRQGFEAFF. The gene calls are TRBV13 and TRBJ1-1, with 7 nucleotides matching TRBD1. CDR1 is PRHDT, CDR2 FYEKMQ, per germline (reference sequence). CDR3 length: 14 residues. V shed 5 bases, J shed 7 bases, and the junction held 10 bases outside the gene matches.

The rearrangement links TRBV6-5 to TRBJ1-3; D gene uncertain. The V gene's germline CDR1 is MNHEY and CDR2 SVGAGI. V was clipped by 8 bases and J by 7 bases, with 15 bases between them. The CDR3 runs to 13 residues. The CDR3 here is CASQPGMRNTIYF. CDR3 nucleotide sequence: TGTGCCAGCCAGCCGGGGATGCGGAACACCATATATTTT.

The rearrangement uses TRBV2 and TRBJ2-2, with D perhaps TRBD1 (5 bases). With 3 bases removed from V and 5 bases from J, the gap between germline ends came to 7 bases. Germline V gene lookup returns CDR1 SNHLY and CDR2 FYNNEI. The CDR3 covers 13 residues. Here the CDR3 DNA reads TGTGCCAGCAGTGAGACAGCGACCGGGGAGCTGTTTTTT. Translation: CASSETATGELFF.

This chain uses TRBV28 with TRBJ1-5, with TRBD1 matching 10 bases. Germline lookup yields CDR1 MDHEN and CDR2 SYDVKM. V shed 5 bases, J shed 6 bases, and the junction held 4 bases outside the gene matches. The CDR3 runs 14 residues. The CDR3 DNA reads TGTGCCAGCAGTATCGACAGGGGGCCTCAGCCCCAGCATTTT. This encodes CASSIDRGPQPQHF. The whole variable domain, filled in from reference TRBV28 and TRBJ1-5, reads DVKVTQSSRYLVKRTGEKVFLECVQDMDHENMFWYRQDPGLGLRLIYFSYDVKMKEKGDIPEGYSVSREKKERFSLILESASTNQTSMYLCASSIDRGPQPQHFGDGTRLSIL.

The rearrangement links TRBV6-5 to TRBJ1-1; TRBD1 might be the D (5 bases). The CDR3 length is 13 residues. Trimming stripped 1 base from V and 5 bases from J, with 8 bases between. CDR1 is MNHEY, CDR2 SVGAGI, per germline. CDR3 residues: CASSYLGETEAFF. The CDR3 nucleotides are TGTGCCAGCAGTTACTTAGGGGAAACTGAAGCTTTCTTT.

The J gene is TRBJ2-3, the V gene TRBV2, with 13 bases identical to TRBD2. The CDR3 sequence is 18 residues long. Germline CDR1 SNHLY, CDR2 FYNNEI. V shed 3 bases and J 7 bases; nucleotides not matched to a gene: 13. The DNA of the CDR3 is TGTGCCAGCAGTGATCGGACTAGCGGGAGTTGGGCTCTAAATACGCAGTATTTT. The encoded protein is CASSDRTSGSWALNTQYF.

The chain joins TRBV29-1 to TRBJ1-1; a possible D gene is TRBD1 (6 bases). The CDR3 consists of 14 residues. Trimming removed 6 bases at V and 5 bases at J, with 19 bases between. Per the germline V gene, CDR1 is SQVTM and CDR2 is ANQGSEA. The CDR3 DNA reads TGCAGCGTGGGGACGGGGGGCCGGGGGACTGAAGCTTTCTTT. Protein product: CSVGTGGRGTEAFF.

In DNA, the CDR3 is TGCGCCAGCAGCTACCAAAACAGGGGAGCAGAGACCCAGTACTTC. It encodes CASSYQNRGAETQYF. The J gene is TRBJ2-5, the V gene TRBV5-1; TRBD1 matches 7 bases. The CDR3 runs 15 residues. Germline-derived CDR1 and CDR2 are SGHRS and YFSETQ. With 3 bases clipped from V and 4 bases from J, the junction kept 9 bases outside the gene matches.

V is TRBV6-1 and J is TRBJ2-5, with 7 positions matching TRBD1. J gave up 5 bases and V 4 bases, and 7 bases lay outside the gene matches. There are 14 residues in the CDR3. CDR1 and CDR2 from the germline V gene are MNHNS and SASEGT. CDR3 sequence reads: CASSGDRDLETQYF. The CDR3 DNA is TGTGCCAGCAGTGGTGACAGGGATCTGGAGACCCAGTACTTC.

This CDR3 reads CASRRDLTLEQYF. The CDR3 DNA reads as TGTGCCAGCCGCCGGGACTTAACGCTAGAGCAGTACTTC. The chain carries TRBV2 and TRBJ2-7, with D possibly TRBD2 on 6 matching bases. The germline V gene encodes CDR1 SNHLY and CDR2 FYNNEI. V was shortened by 8 bases and J by 7 bases, with 18 bases between the two germline ends. The CDR3 consists of 13 residues.

The CDR3 region has the DNA TGTGCCAGCAGCTTACAGGGAAACCCCTACGAGCAGTACTTC. Translating gives CASSLQGNPYEQYF. The chain uses TRBV7-9 and TRBJ2-7; D is possibly TRBD1 (5 bases). Germline lookup yields CDR1 SEHNR and CDR2 FQNEAQ (reference sequence). The CDR3 runs 14 residues. Between the trimmed V and J ends, which lost 2 bases and 2 bases, there was a span of 10 bases. Drawing the rest from reference TRBV7-9 and TRBJ2-7, the complete variable domain is DTGVSQNPRHKITKRGQNVTFRCDPISEHNRLYWYRQTLGQGPEFLTYFQNEAQLEKSRLLSDRFSAERPKGSFSTLEIQRTEQGDSAMYLCASSLQGNPYEQYFGPGTRLTVT.

The chain combines TRBV29-1 with TRBJ1-2; D remains unclear. The V and J ends lost 0 bases and 1 base respectively, with 9 bases between them. Germline V gives CDR1 SQVTM, CDR2 ANQGSEA. The CDR3 totals 14 residues. CDR3 protein: CSVEDRYGNYGYTF. In DNA form, the CDR3 reads TGCAGCGTTGAAGATCGGTACGGTAACTATGGCTACACCTTC. The full variable domain, rest sourced from reference TRBV29-1 and TRBJ1-2, is SAVISQKPSRDICQRGTSLTIQCQVDSQVTMMFWYRQQPGQSLTLIATANQGSEATYESGFVIDKFPISRPNLTFSTLTVSNMSPEDSSIYLCSVEDRYGNYGYTFGSGTRLTVV.